The 27 T cell receptor beta chains reported below all come from one sample, sequenced in a study of regulatory T cells in long-lasting Graves disease. Arm-PCR of CDR3 regions and iRepertoire HTBI primers were used to build TCR beta libraries. Using its own MiXCR run on the multiplex PCR reads, TCRdb lists one record per CDR3 protein. This sample carries some 240,000 distinct CDR3 sequences, less than 20% of them seen once, and the ten largest clones take roughly 12%. Time point meaning: newly diagnosed GD, antithyroid drugs for less than 3 months. PBMC-extracted RNA yielded the TCR library. This sample was shared with a second study, whose subject was T cells in Graves' hyperthyroidism and ophthalmopathy.

The source material was peripheral blood mononuclear cells (PBMCs), sampled at new diagnosis, from a patient treated with antithyroid drugs. These receptors were taken from a woman under 40 with Graves disease.

This clonotype was picked up many times. V and J are TRBV11-2 and TRBJ2-1, with TRBD2 identical over 8 bases. Germline values: CDR1 SGHAT, CDR2 FQNNGV. This CDR3 comprises 16 residues. V dropped 5 bases and J dropped 8; count of bases not matched to a gene: 14. The DNA for the CDR3 is TGTGCCAGCAGCCCGGCGGGTCCAGCGGGAGCTGATGAGCAGTTCTTC. This encodes CASSPAGPAGADEQFF.

About this clonotype itself: This may arise from a read error, as a much more abundant clone is one base away. The rearrangement links TRBV20-1 to TRBJ1-1, with no clear D. V lost 5 bases and J lost 14, with 18 bases in between. This CDR3 comprises 11 residues. Germline CDR1 reads DFQATT; CDR2 reads SNEGSKA (reference sequence). Written as DNA, the CDR3 is TGCAGTGCTGAGCCCAGATTGAAAGGGTTCTTT. Amino acids: CSAEPRLKGFF.

This clonotype was seen repeatedly, ten times or more. The chain carries TRBV18 and TRBJ1-5; 10 nucleotides line up with TRBD1. V dropped 2 bases and J dropped 6; count of bases not matched to a gene: 1. Germline values: CDR1 KGHSH, CDR2 LQKENI. The CDR3 totals 14 residues. In DNA, the CDR3 is TGTGCCAGCTCACCAGGACAGGGGGTTCAGCCCCAGCATTTT. As protein: CASSPGQGVQPQHF.

A few counts support this clonotype. The chain has TRBV7-2 and TRBJ2-3, with 12 bases fitting TRBD2. J was trimmed by 8 bases and V by 3 bases; bases with no gene match: 12. Germline assignment: CDR1 SGHTA and CDR2 FQGNSA. The CDR3 runs 17 residues. The CDR3 reads CASSFALLAGGGGTQYF. The CDR3 DNA reads TGTGCCAGCAGCTTTGCCCTCCTAGCGGGGGGGGGGGGTACGCAGTATTTT.

This clonotype was picked up many times. The chain employs TRBV7-8 and TRBJ1-2; 9 bases line up with TRBD1. The CDR3 is made up of 12 amino acids. Germline V lookup: CDR1 SGHVS, CDR2 FQNEAQ. The V segment lost 5 bases and the J segment 8 bases; nucleotides outside the gene matches: 3. The CDR3 protein is CASSRDRVGYTF. CDR3 DNA sequence: TGTGCCAGCAGCAGGGACAGGGTGGGCTACACCTTC.

This clonotype was counted many times. This sequence joins TRBV18 and TRBJ1-1; a possible D gene is TRBD1 (5 bases). CDR3 size: 13 residues. Germline CDR1 reads KGHSH; CDR2 reads LQKENI. Deletions cut 8 bases from V and 1 base from J, with 11 bases between. DNA of the CDR3: TGTGCCAGCAGCCCGGGACGGAACACTGAAGCTTTCTTT. It translates to CASSPGRNTEAFF.

The table lists this clonotype with many counts. The chain has TRBV28 and TRBJ2-1; the D gene is possibly TRBD2 (6 bases). The germline gives CDR1 MDHEN, CDR2 SYDVKM. Trimming removed 11 bases from V and 4 bases from J, with 12 bases in between. The CDR3 covers 12 residues. The CDR3 spells CAAGRQYNEQFF. CDR3 nucleotide sequence: TGTGCCGCAGGGAGGCAATACAATGAGCAGTTCTTC.

This clonotype was detected ten times or more. V and J are TRBV28 and TRBJ1-5, with TRBD1 identical over 7 bases. This CDR3 contains 14 residues. The germline V gene encodes CDR1 MDHEN and CDR2 SYDVKM. J gave up 4 bases and V 5 bases, and 5 bases lay outside the gene matches. CDR3 in amino acids: CASSPGGRNQPQHF. The CDR3 DNA reads as TGTGCCAGCAGTCCAGGGGGGCGGAATCAGCCCCAGCATTTT.

This clonotype appeared many times. The chain carries TRBV5-1 and TRBJ2-2; D remains ambiguous. The CDR3 totals 14 residues. Germline-derived CDR1 and CDR2 are SGHRS and YFSETQ. V lost 1 base and J 6 bases, leaving 10 bases between the germline ends. CDR3 residues: CASSLRHSAGELFF. CDR3 DNA sequence: TGCGCCAGCAGCTTGCGGCATTCCGCCGGGGAGCTGTTTTTT.

This clonotype was detected many times. V is TRBV12-3 or TRBV12-4 and J is TRBJ2-1; the D is unclear. The CDR3 spans 16 residues. The V end lost 8 bases, the J end lost 0 bases, and 17 bases lay between the germline ends. This CDR3 reads CASSSGTTSSYNEQFF. The CDR3 nucleotides read TGTGCCAGCTCCTCAGGTACGACGAGCTCCTACAATGAGCAGTTCTTC.

V gene TRBV6-2 or TRBV6-3 combines with J gene TRBJ2-1; 7 bases fit TRBD2. The V and J ends lost 8 bases and 0 bases, in that order; junction bases with no gene match: 16. CDR3 length: 18 amino acids. The germline CDR1 and CDR2 sequences are MNHEY and SVGEGT. CDR3 loop: CASRTKASGTSSYNEQFF. The CDR3 DNA follows: TGTGCCAGCCGCACGAAGGCTAGCGGAACGAGCTCCTACAATGAGCAGTTCTTC.

V gene TRBV3-1 combines with J gene TRBJ2-1; perhaps TRBD2 as D (7 bases). The CDR3 sequence is 14 residues long. Germline CDR1 is LGHDT and CDR2 is YNNKEL (reference sequence). V lost 1 base and J lost 5, with 9 bases in between. The CDR3 DNA follows: TGTGCCAGCAGCCAAGGGGGGGGGCACAATGAGCAGTTCTTC. This sequence encodes CASSQGGGHNEQFF.

This clonotype was detected many times. This sequence joins TRBV9 and TRBJ2-3, with D perhaps TRBD2 (5 bases). From germline, CDR1 is SGDLS and CDR2 YYNGEE. This CDR3 has 14 residues. Trimming stripped 4 bases from V and 0 bases from J, with 9 bases between. The CDR3 loop reads CASSSSPSTDTQYF. The CDR3 DNA follows: TGTGCCAGCAGCTCTAGCCCAAGCACAGATACGCAGTATTTT.

Only a few counts were recorded for this clonotype. The chain uses TRBV2 and TRBJ2-7; D possibly corresponds to TRBD2 (6 bases). Trimming removed 5 bases at V and 7 bases at J, with 12 bases between. The CDR3 contains 12 residues. CDR1 is SNHLY and CDR2 is FYNNEI in the germline V gene. The CDR3 nucleotides read TGTGCCAGCAGTCCACTAGCACGGGAGCAGTACTTC. This encodes CASSPLAREQYF. Variable domain in full (rest from reference TRBV2 and TRBJ2-7): EPEVTQTPSHQVTQMGQEVILRCVPISNHLYFYWYRQILGQKVEFLVSFYNNEISEKSEIFDDQFSVERPDGSNFTLKIRSTKLEDSAMYFCASSPLAREQYFGPGTRLTVT.

The CDR3: CASSETPRGRSQPQHF. The CDR3 DNA follows: TGTGCCAGCAGTGAAACTCCGAGGGGACGTAGTCAGCCCCAGCATTTT. The chain joins TRBV6-2 or TRBV6-3 to TRBJ1-5, with TRBD1 as a possible D gene (5 bases). This CDR3 spans 16 amino acids. V was trimmed by 5 bases and J by 6 bases, leaving 20 bases between them. Germline V lookup: CDR1 MNHEY, CDR2 SVGEGT.

The genes are TRBV30 and TRBJ2-1, with a weak D call TRBD2 (6 bases). The CDR3 is 15 residues long. V lost 4 bases and J 0 bases, leaving 13 bases between the germline ends. CDR1 is GTSNPN and CDR2 is SVGIG in the germline V gene (reference sequence). CDR3: CAWTGAGISYNEQFF. The CDR3 DNA is TGTGCCTGGACGGGAGCGGGTATCTCCTACAATGAGCAGTTCTTC.

This clonotype was found a few times. A much larger clone lies a single base off, so this may be a read error. The chain has TRBV6-2 or TRBV6-3 and TRBJ1-1; the D is unclear. Per the germline V gene, CDR1 is MNHEY and CDR2 is SVGEGT. Trimming left V 5 bases short and J 4 bases short, with 11 bases between. CDR3 length: 13 amino acids. DNA for the CDR3: TGTGCCAGCAGTCCCCCGGGGTGCACTGAAGCTTTCTTT. Protein: CASSPPGCTEAFF.

The chain has TRBV20-1 and TRBJ2-2; possibly TRBD1 for D (6 bases). The CDR3 has 11 residues. Germline V CDR1 and CDR2: DFQATT, SNEGSKA (reference sequence). V shed 7 bases and J shed 8 bases, with 11 bases lying between them. The CDR3 DNA follows: TGCAGTGGGACAGTCACGGGGGAGCTGTTTTTT. Translating it yields CSGTVTGELFF.

In this sample, this clonotype turned up many times. This rearrangement joins TRBV9 to TRBJ1-6; D is perhaps TRBD1 (5 bases). CDR3 size: 15 residues. The germline V gene encodes CDR1 SGDLS and CDR2 YYNGEE. Trimming left V 2 bases short and J 6 bases short, with 12 bases between. The CDR3 sequence: CASSVLQGGNSPLHF. For the CDR3, the DNA is TGTGCCAGCAGCGTTCTCCAGGGCGGTAATTCACCCCTCCACTTT.

This clonotype has at least ten counts. The chain has TRBV10-3 and TRBJ1-6; 8 bases agree with TRBD1. Germline trimming cut 7 bases from V and 3 bases from J; bases unmatched to any gene: 2. The germline CDR1 and CDR2 sequences are ENHRY and SYGVKD. The CDR3 runs 14 residues. DNA of the CDR3: TGTGCCATCAACGACAGGGGCTATAATTCACCCCTCCACTTT. This sequence encodes CAINDRGYNSPLHF.

This clonotype turned up a few times. The gene calls are TRBV12-3 or TRBV12-4 and TRBJ2-3, with D unclear. The CDR3 totals 11 residues. V was pared by 10 bases and J by 7 bases, with 12 bases between. The CDR3 coding sequence is TGTGCCATCACGTCATTCAATACGCAGTATTTT. Translation: CAITSFNTQYF.

The V gene is TRBV28, the J gene TRBJ1-5; 9 bases are a match to TRBD1. Unmatched junction bases numbered 8, after V lost 6 bases and J lost 2 bases. The germline V gene encodes CDR1 MDHEN and CDR2 SYDVKM. This CDR3 is 16 amino acids long. The CDR3 is CASRRTGGLGNQPQHF. The CDR3 DNA is TGTGCCAGCAGACGTACAGGGGGCCTCGGCAATCAGCCCCAGCATTTT.

This clonotype was seen ten or more times. The chain uses TRBV7-9 and TRBJ1-1; 10 bases map to TRBD1. V dropped 2 bases and J dropped 3; count of bases not matched to a gene: 6. The CDR3 runs 16 residues. Germline V gives CDR1 SEHNR, CDR2 FQNEAQ (reference sequence). CDR3 nucleotide sequence: TGTGCCAGCAGCTTATCGCGGACAGGGGGTGACACTGAAGCTTTCTTT. This encodes CASSLSRTGGDTEAFF.

The table lists this clonotype with many counts. The rearrangement joins TRBV11-2 to TRBJ1-1; TRBD1 is a possible D gene (6 bases). The V gene lost 5 bases and the J gene lost 4 bases, with 14 bases spanning the gap. The CDR3 spans 14 residues. Germline-derived CDR1 and CDR2 are SGHAT and FQNNGV. CDR3 in amino acids: CASSLGWGATEAFF. CDR3 bases: TGTGCCAGCAGCCTCGGATGGGGGGCCACTGAAGCTTTCTTT.

At least ten counts were recorded for this clonotype. The chain joins TRBV5-5 to TRBJ2-7; D may be TRBD1 (6 bases). V lost 3 bases and J lost 0, with 13 bases in between. The CDR3 runs to 15 residues. Germline lookup yields CDR1 SGHKS and CDR2 YYEKEE (reference sequence). The CDR3 nucleotides read TGTGCCAGCAGCTACCGACAGGCGAGCTCCTACGAGCAGTACTTC. It yields the protein CASSYRQASSYEQYF.

The sample holds many counts of this clonotype. The chain is built from TRBV2 and TRBJ2-1; D is unclear. Trimming stripped 2 bases from V and 1 base from J, with 15 bases between. Germline lookup yields CDR1 SNHLY and CDR2 FYNNEI. This CDR3 is built from 17 residues. The CDR3 nucleotides are TGTGCCAGCAGTGAACGGGCAGGAGCCGCTTCCTACAATGAGCAGTTCTTC. Translated, it gives CASSERAGAASYNEQFF.

This clonotype was seen repeatedly, ten times or more. The chain uses TRBV7-8 and TRBJ2-1; 7 nucleotides align to TRBD2. Trimming removed 6 bases from V and 6 bases from J; junction bases left unmatched: 2. Germline lookup yields CDR1 SGHVS and CDR2 FQNEAQ. This CDR3 region has 12 residues. DNA for the CDR3: TGTGCCAGCAGACCGGGGGGCAATGAGCAGTTCTTC. This encodes CASRPGGNEQFF.